The 28 T cell receptor beta chains below all came from one sample that was sequenced in a study of T cell changes during pregnancy in multiple sclerosis. Using immunoSEQ multiplex PCR, the repertoire was profiled, and TCRdb retains in-frame clones only, with some absent. The sample comprises 30,000 to 45,000 clones, 90% to 95% of which are singletons, and more than 0.4% rests with the top ten. The sequencing here drew on CD4+ T cells from peripheral blood mononuclear cells, taken after pregnancy. The receptors here all came from a female donor with multiple sclerosis, enrolled in a pregnancy study.

V gene TRBV6-4 combines with J gene TRBJ1-5; 9 positions match TRBD1. Trimming at V came to 0 bases and at J to 3 bases, leaving 12 bases not matched to a gene. The CDR3 covers 19 residues. Germline CDR1 and CDR2: MRHNA and SNTAGT. The CDR3 DNA is TGTGCCAGCAGTGACTCGGCCCTGCGAACAGGGGGCGACAATCAGCCCCAGCATTTT. It yields the protein CASSDSALRTGGDNQPQHF.

The chain recombines TRBV10-3 with TRBJ1-2, with 8 bases matching TRBD1. With V trimmed by 6 bases and J by 2 bases, 8 bases remained unmatched. Looked up from germline, CDR1 is ENHRY and CDR2 is SYGVKD. The length of the CDR3 is 15 residues. The CDR3 loop is CAISSRQGTNYGYTF. Here the CDR3 DNA reads TGTGCCATCAGCTCTCGACAGGGGACAAACTATGGCTACACCTTC.

The chain has TRBV7-8 and TRBJ2-5; 8 nucleotides agree with TRBD1. Germline CDR1 and CDR2: SGHVS and FQNEAQ. The trim removed 3 bases at V and 2 bases at J, leaving 5 bases unmatched. There are 15 residues in the CDR3. The CDR3 DNA sequence: TGTGCCAGCAGCTTCCGGACAGGGCAGCAAGAGACCCAGTACTTC. As protein: CASSFRTGQQETQYF.

This rearrangement joins TRBV4-1 to TRBJ2-5; D gene ambiguous. There are 14 residues in the CDR3. The V end lost 1 base, the J end lost 5 bases, and 11 bases lay between the germline ends. Germline CDR1 MGHRA, CDR2 YSYEKL. CDR3 amino acids: CASSQVVSRETQYF. The CDR3 DNA follows: TGCGCCAGCAGCCAAGTAGTTTCCCGGGAGACCCAGTACTTC.

This clone was seen only once. J is TRBJ2-2 and V is TRBV28; 8 nucleotides match TRBD1. CDR3 length: 13 amino acids. Germline V CDR1 and CDR2: MDHEN, SYDVKM. V lost 8 bases to trimming and J lost 7 bases; unmatched junction nucleotides: 6. CDR3 nucleotides: TGTGCCAGCTACCGACAGGGGTTCGGGGAGCTGTTTTTT. Protein sequence: CASYRQGFGELFF.

V is TRBV7-6 and J is TRBJ1-5; D possibly corresponds to TRBD1 (5 bases). The CDR3 spans 13 residues. Germline V gene data show CDR1 as SGHVS and CDR2 as FNYEAQ. V lost 1 base and J lost 6, with 7 bases in between. This chain's CDR3 is CASSLGDSQPQHF. The CDR3 nucleotides read TGTGCCAGCAGCTTAGGGGACTCTCAGCCCCAGCATTTT.

The rearrangement links TRBV2 to TRBJ2-1; 11 bases are shared with TRBD2. The trim removed 4 bases at V and 5 bases at J, leaving 4 bases unmatched. The germline gives CDR1 SNHLY, CDR2 FYNNEI. This CDR3 comprises 15 residues. DNA of the CDR3: TGTGCCAGCAGTGTACTAGCGGGAGCCCACAATGAGCAGTTCTTC. The encoded protein is CASSVLAGAHNEQFF.

This clone appeared once. CDR3 DNA sequence: TGTGCCAGCAGCCAACTAGCGTCAAGTCACTACGAGCAGTACTTC. Amino acid sequence: CASSQLASSHYEQYF. The gene calls are TRBV27 and TRBJ2-7, with TRBD2 matching over 7 bases. This CDR3 has 15 residues. Germline CDR1 and CDR2: MNHEY and SMNVEV (reference sequence). V lost 6 bases, J lost 3 bases, and 11 bases stayed unmatched.

V and J are TRBV30 and TRBJ2-6, with D possibly matching TRBD1 (6 bases). The ends were cut back, 4 bases at V and 4 bases at J, with 11 bases in the middle. This CDR3 spans 14 amino acids. The germline gives CDR1 GTSNPN, CDR2 SVGIG (reference sequence). DNA of the CDR3: TGTGCCTGGAAAGGGGGTCCCGGGGCCAACGTCCTGACTTTC. As protein: CAWKGGPGANVLTF. Drawing the rest from reference TRBV30 and TRBJ2-6, the complete variable domain is SQTIHQWPATLVQPVGSPLSLECTVEGTSNPNLYWYRQAAGRGLQLLFYSVGIGQISSEVPQNLSASRPQDRQFILSSKKLLLSDSGFYLCAWKGGPGANVLTFGAGSRLTVL.

Note on this clone: An end of the junction does not agree with germline; a read error may underlie this. The J gene is TRBJ2-7, the V gene TRBV14; 8 bases are a match to TRBD1. In germline, CDR1 is SGHDN, CDR2 FVKESK. This CDR3 is built from 14 residues. The CDR3: CASRQGQGEHEQYF. Here the CDR3 DNA reads TGTGCCAGCAGACAAGGACAGGGAGAGCACGAGCAGTACTTC.

This clone has a single count. This chain links TRBV28 with TRBJ1-5, with D tentatively TRBD1 (5 bases). This CDR3 has 15 amino acids. Germline CDR1 and CDR2: MDHEN and SYDVKM. Between the trimmed V and J ends, which lost 6 bases and 6 bases, there was a span of 18 bases. The CDR3 DNA sequence: TGTGCCAGCAGCCCGAGCGGGAGGGGAGGTCAGCCCCAGCATTTT. Residues: CASSPSGRGGQPQHF. Full variable domain (missing parts from reference TRBV28 and TRBJ1-5): DVKVTQSSRYLVKRTGEKVFLECVQDMDHENMFWYRQDPGLGLRLIYFSYDVKMKEKGDIPEGYSVSREKKERFSLILESASTNQTSMYLCASSPSGRGGQPQHFGDGTRLSIL.

The J gene is TRBJ1-1, the V gene TRBV5-3; 9 bases are shared with TRBD1. TRBV5-3 is noted as an ORF with a role that remains uncertain. V shed 4 bases and J 0 bases; nucleotides not matched to a gene: 10. The CDR3 totals 17 residues. CDR3 amino acids: CARSPGTGRSLNTEAFF. CDR3 DNA sequence: TGTGCCAGAAGCCCCGGGACAGGGAGGAGTTTGAACACTGAAGCTTTCTTT.

This sequence joins TRBV19 and TRBJ1-2; the D is unclear. CDR1 and CDR2 from the germline V gene are LNHDA and SQIVND (reference sequence). CDR3 length equals 15 residues. Trimming took 6 bases from V and 0 from J, leaving 14 bases between them. The CDR3 region has the DNA TGTGCCAGTAGCCGAACACGACTTTCTAACTATGGCTACACCTTC. It is translated as CASSRTRLSNYGYTF.

The rearrangement links TRBV10-3 to TRBJ1-3; unclear D gene. The CDR3 spans 17 residues. V lost 3 bases to trimming and J lost 0 bases, with 15 bases between them. From germline, CDR1 is ENHRY and CDR2 SYGVKD. The CDR3 DNA reads TGTGCCATCAGTGAAGGTCTGGGCTCGCACTCTGGAAACACCATATATTTT. It codes for CAISEGLGSHSGNTIYF.

The rearrangement joins TRBV18 to TRBJ2-1; 7 positions agree with TRBD1. This CDR3 has 18 amino acids. V shed 2 bases and J 3 bases; nucleotides not matched to a gene: 13. Looked up from germline, CDR1 is KGHSH and CDR2 is LQKENI. The CDR3 sequence is CASSPKNRGTRIYNEQFF. CDR3 nucleotide sequence: TGTGCCAGCTCACCAAAGAACAGGGGCACGCGAATCTACAATGAGCAGTTCTTC.

V gene TRBV9 combines with J gene TRBJ2-3; 8 positions agree with TRBD2. The V gene end was trimmed by 4 bases and the J gene end by 2 bases; junction bases not matched to a gene: 6. The CDR3 contains 15 residues. Germline CDR1 reads SGDLS; CDR2 reads YYNGEE. CDR3 nucleotide sequence: TGTGCCAGCAGCCAAACTAGCGGACACACAGATACGCAGTATTTT. This gives the protein CASSQTSGHTDTQYF.

The rearrangement joins TRBV27 to TRBJ2-7, with 8 bases that match TRBD2. The CDR3 runs 14 residues. The trim removed 6 bases at V and 6 bases at J, leaving 10 bases unmatched. Germline V gene data show CDR1 as MNHEY and CDR2 as SMNVEV (reference sequence). The CDR3: CASRTGTSHTEQYF. In nucleotides, the CDR3 is TGTGCCAGCAGGACCGGGACTAGTCACACCGAGCAGTACTTC.

The chain employs TRBV7-2 and TRBJ2-1, with D tentatively TRBD1 (7 bases). This CDR3 has 17 amino acids. Per germline, CDR1 SGHTA and CDR2 FQGNSA. V lost 1 base and J 7 bases, leaving 20 bases between the germline ends. The CDR3 loop reads CASSLVGAGGGRNEQFF. The CDR3 DNA is TGTGCCAGCAGCTTAGTGGGGGCTGGAGGGGGCAGGAATGAGCAGTTCTTC. Based on the CDR3 plus reference TRBV7-2 and TRBJ2-1, the full variable domain is GAGVSQSPSNKVTEKGKDVELRCDPISGHTALYWYRQSLGQGLEFLIYFQGNSAPDKSGLPSDRFSAERTGGSVSTLTIQRTQQEDSAVYLCASSLVGAGGGRNEQFFGPGTRLTVL.

The CDR3 nucleotides are TGTGCCAGCAGTTCCATGCAGGGGGCCATCACAGATACGCAGTATTTT. It translates to CASSSMQGAITDTQYF. The rearrangement joins TRBV28 to TRBJ2-3, with 8 bases matching TRBD1. Looked up from germline, CDR1 is MDHEN and CDR2 is SYDVKM. Trimming cost V 4 bases and J 2 bases; bases outside gene matches: 8. This CDR3 is 16 amino acids long. Drawing the rest from reference TRBV28 and TRBJ2-3, the complete variable domain is DVKVTQSSRYLVKRTGEKVFLECVQDMDHENMFWYRQDPGLGLRLIYFSYDVKMKEKGDIPEGYSVSREKKERFSLILESASTNQTSMYLCASSSMQGAITDTQYFGPGTRLTVL.

The chain combines TRBV28 with TRBJ1-4; TRBD1 matches 7 bases. Germline CDR1 is MDHEN and CDR2 is SYDVKM. V lost 5 bases, J lost 0 bases, and 9 bases stayed unmatched. The CDR3 totals 17 residues. For the CDR3, the DNA is TGTGCCAGCAGTACAACCGGGACAGTCGCAACTAATGAAAAACTGTTTTTT. Protein: CASSTTGTVATNEKLFF.

The chain has TRBV5-6 and TRBJ1-2; 11 positions agree with TRBD1. V lost 4 bases and J lost 8; bases outside the gene matches: 10. CDR1 and CDR2 from the germline V gene are SGHDT and YYEEEE. The length of the CDR3 is 15 residues. As DNA, the CDR3 is TGTGCCAGCAGCCGTGACCCGGGACAGGGGGGCGGCTACACCTTC. The encoded protein is CASSRDPGQGGGYTF.

The chain carries TRBV5-1 and TRBJ2-3; 9 bases map to TRBD2. V lost 4 bases, J lost 2 bases, and 8 bases stayed unmatched. From germline, CDR1 is SGHRS and CDR2 YFSETQ. This CDR3 region has 16 residues. CDR3 amino acids: CASSAGLAGYTDTQYF. CDR3 DNA: TGCGCCAGCAGCGCGGGACTAGCCGGCTACACAGATACGCAGTATTTT.

This rearrangement joins TRBV5-5 to TRBJ2-7; 11 bases map to TRBD2. The CDR3 has 16 amino acids. Germline CDR1 and CDR2: SGHKS and YYEKEE (reference sequence). With 4 bases clipped from V and 3 bases from J, the junction kept 9 bases outside the gene matches. As DNA, the CDR3 is TGTGCCAGCAGCCCAGAAGGGACTAGCGGAGGCTACGAGCAGTACTTC. It specifies CASSPEGTSGGYEQYF.

The genes are TRBV19 and TRBJ2-1; tentative D call: TRBD1 (6 bases). CDR1 and CDR2 (germline): LNHDA, SQIVND (reference sequence). V was shortened by 8 bases and J by 0 bases, with 11 bases between the two germline ends. This CDR3 region has 14 residues. The CDR3 bases are TGTGCCAGTTCCTACAGGGTCTCCTACAATGAGCAGTTCTTC. It encodes CASSYRVSYNEQFF.

In nucleotides, the CDR3 is TGTGCCAGCAGAATGCGGGCCGAACATGGCTACACCTTC. It is translated as CASRMRAEHGYTF. This sequence joins TRBV28 and TRBJ1-2; D uncertain. Trimming took 6 bases from V and 6 from J, leaving 14 bases between them. The CDR3 has 13 residues. Per the germline V gene, CDR1 is MDHEN and CDR2 is SYDVKM.

The rearrangement joins TRBV6-5 to TRBJ2-5, with D possibly matching TRBD2 (5 bases). Per germline, CDR1 MNHEY and CDR2 SVGAGI. V lost 8 bases and J 1 base, leaving 8 bases between the germline ends. The length of the CDR3 is 12 residues. The CDR3 spells CASGAVQETQYF. The CDR3 nucleotides are TGTGCCAGCGGAGCGGTCCAAGAGACCCAGTACTTC.

This chain connects TRBV11-3 to TRBJ2-2, with 10 bases lining up with TRBD2. Looked up from germline, CDR1 is SGHNT and CDR2 is YENEEA. Unmatched junction bases numbered 5, after V lost 0 bases and J lost 1 base. The CDR3 runs to 18 residues. CDR3 residues: CASSLDLTSGRNTGELFF. The CDR3 DNA follows: TGTGCCAGCAGCTTAGATTTGACTAGCGGGCGGAACACCGGGGAGCTGTTTTTT.

CDR3 region: CASSQDRDWLAGSRTGELFF. CDR3 nucleotide sequence: TGCGCCAGCAGCCAAGATCGGGACTGGCTAGCGGGATCCCGCACCGGGGAGCTGTTTTTT. This sequence joins TRBV4-1 and TRBJ2-2; 9 bases align to TRBD2. CDR3 size: 20 residues. J lost 4 bases, V lost 0 bases, and 15 bases had no gene match. Germline assignment: CDR1 MGHRA and CDR2 YSYEKL.